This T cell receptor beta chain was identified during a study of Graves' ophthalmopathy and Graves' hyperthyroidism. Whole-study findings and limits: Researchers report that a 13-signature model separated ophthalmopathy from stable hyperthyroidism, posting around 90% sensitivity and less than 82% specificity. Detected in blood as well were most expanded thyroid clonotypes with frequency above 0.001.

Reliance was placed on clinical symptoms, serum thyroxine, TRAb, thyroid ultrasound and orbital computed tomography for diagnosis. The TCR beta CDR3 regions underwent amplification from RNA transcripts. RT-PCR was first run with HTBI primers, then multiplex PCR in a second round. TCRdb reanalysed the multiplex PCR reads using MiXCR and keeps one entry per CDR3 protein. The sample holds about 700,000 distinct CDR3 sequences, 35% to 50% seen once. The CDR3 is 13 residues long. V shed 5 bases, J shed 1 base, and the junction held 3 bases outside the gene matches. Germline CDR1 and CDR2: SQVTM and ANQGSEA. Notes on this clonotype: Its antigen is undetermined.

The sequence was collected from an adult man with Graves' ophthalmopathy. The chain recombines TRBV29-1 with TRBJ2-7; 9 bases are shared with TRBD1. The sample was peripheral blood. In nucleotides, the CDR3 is TGCAGCGTTCGGACAGGGGAGTCCTACGAGCAGTACTTC. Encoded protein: CSVRTGESYEQYF.